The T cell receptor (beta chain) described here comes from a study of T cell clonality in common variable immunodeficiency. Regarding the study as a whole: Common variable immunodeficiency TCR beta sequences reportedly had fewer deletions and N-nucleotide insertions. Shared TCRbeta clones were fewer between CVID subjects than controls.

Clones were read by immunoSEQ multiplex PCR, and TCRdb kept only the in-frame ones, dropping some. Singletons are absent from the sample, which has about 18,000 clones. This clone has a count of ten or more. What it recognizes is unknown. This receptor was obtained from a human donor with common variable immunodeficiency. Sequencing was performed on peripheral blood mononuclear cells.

The CDR3 sequence: CASSLSTERTQYF. CDR3 DNA (partial): TGTGCCAGCAGCTTGTCCACGGAGCGTACG. J is TRBJ2-3 and V is TRBV5-4, with no clear D. The read gets to within 3 residues of the CDR3 end, and the germline J gene fills in the rest. Germline lookup yields CDR1 SGHNT and CDR2 YYREEE (reference sequence). This CDR3 is built from 13 residues. V lost 1 base to trimming and J lost 8 bases, with 11 bases between them.